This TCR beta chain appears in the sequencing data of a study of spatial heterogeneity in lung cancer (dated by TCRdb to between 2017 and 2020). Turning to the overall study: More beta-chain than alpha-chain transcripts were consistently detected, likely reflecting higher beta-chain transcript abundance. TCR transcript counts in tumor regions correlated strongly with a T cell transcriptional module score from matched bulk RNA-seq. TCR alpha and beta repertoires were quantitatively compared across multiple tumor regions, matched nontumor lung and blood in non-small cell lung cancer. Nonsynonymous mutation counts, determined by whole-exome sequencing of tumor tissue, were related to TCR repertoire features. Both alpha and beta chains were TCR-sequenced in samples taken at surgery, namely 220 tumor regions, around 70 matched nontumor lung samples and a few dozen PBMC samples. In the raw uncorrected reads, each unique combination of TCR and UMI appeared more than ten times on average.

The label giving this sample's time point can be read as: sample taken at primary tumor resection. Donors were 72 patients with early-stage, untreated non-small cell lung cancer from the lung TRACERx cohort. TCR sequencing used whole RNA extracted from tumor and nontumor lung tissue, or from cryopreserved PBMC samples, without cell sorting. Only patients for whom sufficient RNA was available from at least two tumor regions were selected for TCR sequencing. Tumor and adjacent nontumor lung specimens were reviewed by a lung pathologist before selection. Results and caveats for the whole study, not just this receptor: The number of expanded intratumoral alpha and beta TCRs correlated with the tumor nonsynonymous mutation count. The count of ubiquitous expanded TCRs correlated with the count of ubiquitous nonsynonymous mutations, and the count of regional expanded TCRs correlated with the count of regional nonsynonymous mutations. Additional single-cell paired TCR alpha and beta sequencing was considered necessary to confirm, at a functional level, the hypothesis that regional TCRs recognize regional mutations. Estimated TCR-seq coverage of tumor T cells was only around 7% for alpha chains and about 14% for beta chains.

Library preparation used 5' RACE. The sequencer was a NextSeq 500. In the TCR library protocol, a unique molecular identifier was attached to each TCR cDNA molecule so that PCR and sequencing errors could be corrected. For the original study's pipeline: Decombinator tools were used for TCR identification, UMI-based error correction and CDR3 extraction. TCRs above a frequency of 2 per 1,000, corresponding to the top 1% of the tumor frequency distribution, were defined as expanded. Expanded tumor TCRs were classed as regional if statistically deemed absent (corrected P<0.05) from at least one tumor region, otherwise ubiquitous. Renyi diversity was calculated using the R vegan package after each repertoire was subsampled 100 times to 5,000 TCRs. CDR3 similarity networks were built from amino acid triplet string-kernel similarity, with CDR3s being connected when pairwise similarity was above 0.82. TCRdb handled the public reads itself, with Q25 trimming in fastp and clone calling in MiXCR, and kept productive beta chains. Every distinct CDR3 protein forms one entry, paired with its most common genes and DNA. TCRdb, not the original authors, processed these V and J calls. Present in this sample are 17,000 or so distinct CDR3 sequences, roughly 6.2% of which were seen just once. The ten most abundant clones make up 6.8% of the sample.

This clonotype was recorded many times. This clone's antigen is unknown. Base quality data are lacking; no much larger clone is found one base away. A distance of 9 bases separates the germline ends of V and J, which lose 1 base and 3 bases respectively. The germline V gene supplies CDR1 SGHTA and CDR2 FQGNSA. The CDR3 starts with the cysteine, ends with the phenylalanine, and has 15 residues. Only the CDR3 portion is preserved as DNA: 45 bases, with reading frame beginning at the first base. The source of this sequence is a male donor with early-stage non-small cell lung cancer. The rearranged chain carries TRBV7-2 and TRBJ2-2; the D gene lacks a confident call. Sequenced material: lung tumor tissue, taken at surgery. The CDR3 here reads CASSLVPTDTGELFF. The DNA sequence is TGTGCCAGCAGCTTAGTCCCGACGGACACCGGGGAGCTGTTTTTT. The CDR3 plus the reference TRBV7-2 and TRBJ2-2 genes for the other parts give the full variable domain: GAGVSQSPSNKVTEKGKDVELRCDPISGHTALYWYRQSLGQGLEFLIYFQGNSAPDKSGLPSDRFSAERTGGSVSTLTIQRTQQEDSAVYLCASSLVPTDTGELFFGEGSRLTVL.